A selection of T cell receptor beta chains follows, all from one sample in a study of monozygotic twins with inflammatory bowel disease. TCRdb reprocessed the 5' RACE reads and keeps a single row for each CDR3 protein, giving no DNA. The sample features about 420,000 distinct CDR3 sequences, with 2% to 2.5% in its top ten. Specimen: blood. These TCRs come from a human donor with ulcerative colitis or Crohn's disease, or a healthy co-twin of an affected twin (not recorded which). CDR3s include the opening cysteine and the closing phenylalanine or tryptophan.

V gene	J gene	CDR3 protein
TRBV20-1	TRBJ1-5	CSARVTGDQPQHF
TRBV20-1	TRBJ2-5	CSAREGPSVRTQYF
TRBV6-2/TRBV6-3	TRBJ1-5	CASKDRAKQPQHF
TRBV6-5	TRBJ1-1	CASSYFPALNTEAFF
TRBV5-6	TRBJ2-5	CASSLKGFQETQYF
TRBV5-6	TRBJ2-5	CASSLAAGETQYF
TRBV20-1	TRBJ2-7	CSARVWRASSYEQYF
TRBV5-8	TRBJ2-2	CASSLGRPSTGELFF
TRBV11-2	TRBJ1-1	CASSLDGGGGLGFEAFF
TRBV2	TRBJ2-3	CASSEAIGLAGEVADTQYF
TRBV7-2	TRBJ1-1	CASSLGDRGAEAFF
TRBV24-1	TRBJ2-4	CATSDGMGPAGGDIQYF
TRBV13	TRBJ1-5	CASSLGRGTGHQPQHF
TRBV19	TRBJ1-6	CASSVGTGTNSPLHF
TRBV5-1	TRBJ1-2	CASSFQGSDYGYTF
TRBV29-1	TRBJ2-1	CSVKGENEQFF
TRBV5-1	TRBJ2-1	CASSLIVASGYNEQFF
TRBV6-2/TRBV6-3	TRBJ2-1	CASSYSTTSGYSYNEQFF
TRBV18	TRBJ2-1	CASWSTGGSHNEQFF
TRBV28	TRBJ1-4	CASSRRGSNEKLFF
TRBV7-2	TRBJ2-3	CASSLARDTQYF
TRBV4-2	TRBJ1-1	CASSLMGTISTEAFF
TRBV14	TRBJ2-7	CASSPLGTGSYEQYF
TRBV14	TRBJ2-7	CASSQELASASYEQYF
TRBV30	TRBJ2-3	CAWKLAASTDTQYF
TRBV20-1	TRBJ2-3	CSARESGATDTQYF
TRBV5-5	TRBJ2-2	CASIKVDSANTGELFF
TRBV9	TRBJ2-1	CASSSSPDDNVQFF
TRBV18	TRBJ1-1	CASSADRTNTEAFF
TRBV5-1	TRBJ2-1	CASAAGTGNYNEQFF
TRBV29-1	TRBJ2-5	CSVELLEVLVWKETQYF
TRBV4-1	TRBJ1-1	CASSPPMGNTEAFF
TRBV12-3/TRBV12-4	TRBJ2-3	CASSFMAGGGDTQYF
TRBV29-1	TRBJ1-4	CSGGSIREKLFF
TRBV5-1	TRBJ1-4	CASSLVGRSTNEKLFF
TRBV27	TRBJ1-1	CASSTHRVNTEAFF
TRBV24-1	TRBJ1-2	CATSDSGGLNYGYTF
TRBV29-1	TRBJ2-2	CSVGGTGGTGELFF
TRBV10-2	TRBJ2-2	CAIRAGTNTGELFF
TRBV3-1	TRBJ2-5	CASSQGSGSTKTQYF
TRBV7-2	TRBJ2-7	CASTGFPLSYEQYF